The entry below gives a single T cell receptor beta chain sequence along with its context. It has no known antigen specificity. Per-nucleotide qualities are absent, and no much larger clonotype sits a single base away. TCR alpha and beta CDR3 regions were amplified with the iRepertoire nested amplicon-rescue multiplex PCR (arm-PCR) platform from RNA. The input for one-step reverse transcription and amplification was about 95-450 ng of either tissue mRNA or PBMC total RNA. After bead purification, a secondary multiplex PCR added Illumina adapters, and libraries were gel-purified between 200 and 400 bp. Internal 6-nucleotide barcodes were carried by the libraries and were used for demultiplexing. Sequencing of the libraries was done on an Illumina MiSeq using 2x220 or 2x250 nucleotide paired-end reads. The paper's data handling went like this. Paired reads were merged with FLASH 1.2.11 and aligned to the GRCh37 human genome with BWA-MEM before extracting TRA and TRB reads. V and J assignment used an IMGT-derived reference of cassette sequences and CDR3 motifs that included pseudogenes. Reads were translated in three frames, and productive CDR3s were defined as those with a C...FGXG motif and no stop codons. A clonotype was defined as a unique combination of a V-J cassette pair and a CDR3 amino acid sequence. Hamming distance filtering was applied to reads, with thresholds set by the sequence error rate of each sample in mapped regions. The public reads were quality trimmed at Q25 with fastp and then assembled into clones with MiXCR by TCRdb, keeping productive beta chains. Here each entry gathers all rows of one CDR3 protein and keeps the most common genes and DNA. These V and J calls originate from TCRdb's pipeline instead of the authors' own analysis. The sample table records a few hundred thousand distinct CDR3 sequences; roughly two fifths of these occur just once. Around 12% of the sample is in the top ten clones.

The germline V gene encodes CDR1 MGHRA and CDR2 YSYEKL. Here V drops 5 bases and J drops 9 bases, and the junction holds 11 bases not matched to any gene. Spanning cysteine to phenylalanine, the CDR3 consists of 16 amino acids. Only the CDR3 part of the read is kept: 48 bases, read in frame from the first base. The data were obtained in a study of glioma-infiltrating T cells (dated by TCRdb to the mid-2010s). Regarding the complete study: Low-grade gliomas were represented by WHO grade II oligodendrogliomas or astrocytomas, and glioblastomas were represented by WHO grade IV tumors that were sampled at initial rather than recurrent diagnosis. Glioma patients received dexamethasone for six or fewer days before surgery. Blood libraries targeted about 4- to 11-fold sequencing coverage of roughly 930,000 peripheral T cells. The study sequenced TCR alpha- and beta-chain repertoires from glioma tissue, from non-neoplastic brain tissue and from matched peripheral blood mononuclear cells. To measure divergence between tissue and blood T-cell populations, each tissue-infiltrating repertoire was compared with the peripheral blood repertoire of the same patient. The paired cohort comprised three low-grade glioma patients, under 10 primary glioblastoma patients and three non-glioma patients contributing non-neoplastic brain tissue. Study-wide findings and limitations: A signature set of shared blood CDR3 motifs marked patients with low tissue-blood divergence and was depleted in highly divergent patients. Tissue and blood shared very few CDR3 sequences, a result attributed to high CDR3 diversity and limited sampling. VJ-independent divergence between tissue and blood was lower than expected in non-neoplastic patients but higher than expected in all gliomas, particularly low-grade gliomas. Group comparisons were based on small numbers of patients: three non-neoplastic, three low-grade glioma and eight glioblastoma patients.

Surgical brain or tumor specimens were cryofrozen in liquid nitrogen immediately after resection, and peripheral blood cells were collected concurrently. Sequenced material: glioma tissue, nonneoplastic brain tissue, or PBMCs (not recorded which). The sequence is built from TRBV4-1 and TRBJ2-1; the central 12 bases match TRBD2. The receptor comes from a human donor with low-grade glioma or glioblastoma, undergoing nonglioma brain surgery, or in good health (not recorded which). The base sequence is TGCGCCAGCAGCACTCAACTAGCGGGAGGCGCGGGTGAGCAGTTCTTC. This sequence encodes CASSTQLAGGAGEQFF.